This T cell receptor beta chain was retrieved from a study of T-cell memory formation after mild COVID-19. The study, taken as a whole, reports: Pre-infection memory harbored some responding clones, suggesting cross-reactive memory joined. Among contracting clones, CD4+ were mainly CM/EM and CD8+ enriched in EMRA. Clones that contracted from day 15 to 85 were balanced CD4/CD8, while later expanders leaned CD4+.

TCR alpha and TCR beta cDNA libraries with sample barcodes and UMIs came from 5'RACE using constant-segment primers. TCRdb itself ran the 5' RACE reads through MiXCR, one entry per CDR3 protein. The sample contains 350,000 to 500,000 distinct CDR3 sequences, roughly 20% of which appear only once. Concerning this clonotype itself: Its antigen is unknown. One junction end disagrees with the germline gene, perhaps due to a read error.

The CDR3 spans 12 residues. Germline CDR1 reads DFQATT; CDR2 reads SNEGSKA (reference sequence). The sequencing input was PBMCs or a T cell subset sorted from them (not recorded which). The V and J genes are TRBV20-1 and TRBJ1-5; D is undetermined. The sequence was obtained from an adult woman who had mild COVID-19 (a few samples of this study predate the infection). Cell type and time point are not known. The CDR3: CSASRGYQLQHF. CDR3 sequence (DNA): TGCAGTGCTAGCCGAGGGTACCAGCTCCAGCATTTT.